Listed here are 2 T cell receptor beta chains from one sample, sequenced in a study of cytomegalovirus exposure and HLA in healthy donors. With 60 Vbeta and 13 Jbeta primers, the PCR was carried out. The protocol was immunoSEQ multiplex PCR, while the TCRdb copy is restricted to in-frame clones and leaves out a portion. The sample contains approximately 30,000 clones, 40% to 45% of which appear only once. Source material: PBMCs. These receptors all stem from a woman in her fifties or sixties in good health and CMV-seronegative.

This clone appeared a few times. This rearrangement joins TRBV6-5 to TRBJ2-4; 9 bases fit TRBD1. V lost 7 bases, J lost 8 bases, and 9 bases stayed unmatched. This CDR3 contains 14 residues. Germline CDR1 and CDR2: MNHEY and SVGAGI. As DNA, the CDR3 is TGTGCCAGCAAAATGGGGACAGGGACGGACATTCAGTACTTC. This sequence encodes CASKMGTGTDIQYF.

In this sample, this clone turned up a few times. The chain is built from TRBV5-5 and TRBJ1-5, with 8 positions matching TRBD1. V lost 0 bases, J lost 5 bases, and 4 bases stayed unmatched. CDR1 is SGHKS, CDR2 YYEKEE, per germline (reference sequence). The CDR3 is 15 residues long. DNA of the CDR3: TGTGCCAGCAGCTTGGCAGGGGGCCTGCATCAGCCCCAGCATTTT. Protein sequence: CASSLAGGLHQPQHF. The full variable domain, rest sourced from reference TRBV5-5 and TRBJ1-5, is DAGVTQSPTHLIKTRGQQVTLRCSPISGHKSVSWYQQVLGQGPQFIFQYYEKEERGRGNFPDRFSARQFPNYSSELNVNALLLGDSALYLCASSLAGGLHQPQHFGDGTRLSIL.